The next 2 T cell receptor beta chains were all read from a single sample in a study of cytomegalovirus exposure and HLA in healthy donors. The method was immunoSEQ multiplex PCR; TCRdb's version includes in-frame clones alone and lacks a portion of them. The sample holds 220,000 or so clones; approximately 87% are singletons and the top ten take 4.5% to 6%. Sequencing used PBMCs. Every receptor here comes from a woman aged 18-30 years in good health and CMV-seronegative.

Worth noting for this clone: This sample includes further DNA sequences coding for the same CDR3. The rearrangement joins TRBV5-4 to TRBJ2-7; TRBD1 might be the D (5 bases). With 0 bases removed from V and 2 bases from J, the gap between germline ends came to 6 bases. Germline loops: CDR1 SGHNT, CDR2 YYREEE (reference sequence). CDR3 length equals 13 residues. As DNA, the CDR3 is TGTGCCAGCAGCTTGGCAGGGACCTACGAGCAGTACTTC. Its translation is CASSLAGTYEQYF.

The chain is built from TRBV19 and TRBJ1-5; 10 positions agree with TRBD1. The J segment lost 6 bases and the V segment lost 5 bases, leaving 7 bases of the junction unmatched. CDR3 length: 15 residues. Per the germline V gene, CDR1 is LNHDA and CDR2 is SQIVND (reference sequence). The CDR3 nucleotides read TGTGCCAGTAGTGGACAGGGGGAGGTGGGTCAGCCCCAGCATTTT. Translation: CASSGQGEVGQPQHF.